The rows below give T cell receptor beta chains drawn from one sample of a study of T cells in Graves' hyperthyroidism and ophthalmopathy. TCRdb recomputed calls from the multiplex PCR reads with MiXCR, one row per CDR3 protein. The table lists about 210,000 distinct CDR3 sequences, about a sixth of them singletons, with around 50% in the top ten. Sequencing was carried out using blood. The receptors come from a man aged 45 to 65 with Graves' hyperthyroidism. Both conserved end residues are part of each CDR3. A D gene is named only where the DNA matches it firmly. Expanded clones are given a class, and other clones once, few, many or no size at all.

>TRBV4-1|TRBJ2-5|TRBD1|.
TGCGCCAGCAGCCAAACGCCGGGACAGGGGTTGGAGACCCAGTACTTC
CASSQTPGQGLETQYF
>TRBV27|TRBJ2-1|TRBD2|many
TGTGCCAGCAGTCCACTAGCGGGAGCGGACAATGAGCAGTTCTTC
CASSPLAGADNEQFF
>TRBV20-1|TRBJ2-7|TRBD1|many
TGCAGTGCTCCACGGGACAGGGGCTACGAGCAGTACTTC
CSAPRDRGYEQYF
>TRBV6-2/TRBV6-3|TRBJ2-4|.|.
TGTGCCAGCAGTTACTCGAGGCTGCAGCTAGCCAAAAACATTCAGTACTTC
CASSYSRLQLAKNIQYF
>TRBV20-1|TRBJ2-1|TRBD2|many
TGCAGTGCTAGAGCCATTCGTAGCGGGTCCTACAATGAGCAGTTCTTC
CSARAIRSGSYNEQFF
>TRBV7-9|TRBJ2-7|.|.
TGTGCCAGCAGCCCCCAGGGCAGGGCCAGCAACGAGCAGTGCTTC
CASSPQGRASNEQCF
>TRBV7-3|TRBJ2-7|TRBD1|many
TGTGCCAGCAGCTTATACACAGGGGTCTCCTACGAGCAGTACTTC
CASSLYTGVSYEQYF
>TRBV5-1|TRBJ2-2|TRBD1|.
TGCGCCAGCAGCTTGCGAGAGACAGGGGGCTTCACCGGGGAGCTGTTTTTT
CASSLRETGGFTGELFF
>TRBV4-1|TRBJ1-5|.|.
TGCGCCAGCAGCCAAGATGTAACGGGGAACCAGCCCCAGCATTTT
CASSQDVTGNQPQHF
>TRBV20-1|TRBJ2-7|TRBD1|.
TGCAGTGCTAGAGATGGGGCAGGGGGCTCCTACGAGCAGTACTTC
CSARDGAGGSYEQYF
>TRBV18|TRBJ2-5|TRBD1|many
TGTGCCAGCTCACCACTTGACAGGGGCGGAGAGACCCAGTACTTC
CASSPLDRGGETQYF
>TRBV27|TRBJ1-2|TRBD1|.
TGTGCCAGGACAGGGGGCTACACCTTC
CARTGGYTF
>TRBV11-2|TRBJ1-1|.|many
TGTGCCAGCAGCTTAGTCGGGTATAGTGAAGCTTTCTTT
CASSLVGYSEAFF